Presented here are 30 T cell receptor beta chains from one specimen sequenced in a study of OX40 agonist ivuxolimab in advanced cancers. Using immunoSEQ multiplex PCR, the repertoire was profiled, and TCRdb retains in-frame clones only, with some absent. Seen here are some 100,000 clones, 90% observed once, and the top ten hold 0.31%. The sample was CD4+ or CD8+ T cells sorted from blood, taken in a trial of the OX40 agonist ivuxolimab. The receptors were gathered from an adult with an advanced solid tumor such as melanoma, head and neck, liver or kidney cancer.

This clone was picked up one time. This chain uses TRBV4-2 with TRBJ1-5; TRBD1 matches at 7 bases. V trimming: 1 base; J trimming: 4 bases; junction bases outside the gene matches: 4. CDR3 length equals 15 residues. Per the germline V gene, CDR1 is LGHNA and CDR2 is YNFKEQ. The CDR3 DNA sequence: TGTGCCAGCAGCCAAGGACAGGGTTGGAATCAGCCCCAGCATTTT. Protein product: CASSQGQGWNQPQHF.

The chain carries TRBV11-2 and TRBJ2-7; tentatively, D is TRBD2 (6 bases). Per the germline V gene, CDR1 is SGHAT and CDR2 is FQNNGV. The length of the CDR3 is 15 residues. Trimming cost V 3 bases and J 1 base, with 13 bases left between them. CDR3 in DNA: TGTGCCAGCAGCTTGTTAGCTAGCGTATCCTACGAGCAGTACTTC. It codes for CASSLLASVSYEQYF.

Only a few counts were recorded for this clone. V usage is TRBV6-6 and J usage is TRBJ2-5; 7 bases agree with TRBD1. From germline, CDR1 is MNHNY and CDR2 SVGAGI (reference sequence). The CDR3 length is 15 residues. After removal of 6 bases from V and 7 bases from J, the junction contained 14 bases not matched to a gene. The CDR3 loop is CASRTDTGASGTQYF. CDR3 coding DNA: TGTGCCAGCAGAACTGACACAGGGGCGAGTGGGACCCAGTACTTC.

The rearrangement joins TRBV5-1 to TRBJ2-5; tentative D call: TRBD1 (7 bases). Germline V gives CDR1 SGHRS, CDR2 YFSETQ. The CDR3 is 13 amino acids. Between the trimmed V and J ends, which lost 4 bases and 5 bases, there was a span of 12 bases. The DNA of the CDR3 is TGCGCCAGCAGCCCGGAGGGGGCCGAGACCCAGTACTTC. As protein: CASSPEGAETQYF.

The chain has TRBV19 and TRBJ2-3, with D hard to call. This CDR3 comprises 12 residues. Between the trimmed V and J ends, which lost 6 bases and 6 bases, there was a span of 10 bases. Per the germline V gene, CDR1 is LNHDA and CDR2 is SQIVND (reference sequence). CDR3 residues: CASSTRSDTQYF. The CDR3 region has the DNA TGTGCCAGTAGCACACGATCGGATACGCAGTATTTT.

The genes are TRBV2 and TRBJ2-1; 11 bases map to TRBD2. The CDR3 is made up of 16 amino acids. J gave up 0 bases and V 7 bases, and 5 bases lay outside the gene matches. Germline V gene data show CDR1 as SNHLY and CDR2 as FYNNEI. The DNA of the CDR3 is TGTGCCAGCAAGATCGGGACTAGCGGCTCCTACAATGAGCAGTTCTTC. This codes for CASKIGTSGSYNEQFF.

The chain combines TRBV7-3 with TRBJ2-1, with 7 bases aligning to TRBD2. The V gene's germline CDR1 is SGHTA and CDR2 FQGTGA. The CDR3 is 15 amino acids. V dropped 0 bases and J dropped 8; count of bases not matched to a gene: 7. For the CDR3, the DNA is TGTGCCAGCAGCTTAACTGGCGGGAGTTTCGATGAGCAGTTCTTC. Protein sequence: CASSLTGGSFDEQFF.

The rearrangement uses TRBV7-9 and TRBJ2-7, with a weak D call TRBD1 (5 bases). Germline loops: CDR1 SEHNR, CDR2 FQNEAQ (reference sequence). V was clipped by 4 bases and J by 3 bases, with 7 bases between them. CDR3 length: 12 residues. CDR3 nucleotides: TGTGCCAGCAGCTCGACAGTCTACGAGCAGTACTTC. Translated, it gives CASSSTVYEQYF.

The chain has TRBV19 and TRBJ2-2; tentatively, D is TRBD1 (5 bases). V lost 6 bases, J lost 0 bases, and 8 bases lay in between. Germline CDR1 reads LNHDA; CDR2 reads SQIVND (reference sequence). The CDR3 is 14 amino acids. The CDR3, as DNA: TGTGCCAGTAGCGCGGACACGAACACCGGGGAGCTGTTTTTT. As protein: CASSADTNTGELFF.

The gene calls are TRBV6-1 and TRBJ2-1; D call uncertain. The ends were cut back, 3 bases at V and 4 bases at J, with 7 bases in the middle. From germline, CDR1 is MNHNS and CDR2 SASEGT. This CDR3 has 13 residues. As DNA, the CDR3 is TGTGCCAGCAGTGATTCACTTTACAATGAGCAGTTCTTC. This sequence encodes CASSDSLYNEQFF.

The J gene is TRBJ2-2, the V gene TRBV5-4; possibly TRBD1 or TRBD2 for D (5 bases each). Trimming pared 4 bases from V and 4 bases from J, leaving 17 bases between. Germline assignment: CDR1 SGHNT and CDR2 YYREEE (reference sequence). The CDR3 covers 16 residues. CDR3 sequence: CASSPPGSGATGELFF. The CDR3 nucleotides are TGTGCCAGCAGCCCTCCAGGGTCCGGGGCCACCGGGGAGCTGTTTTTT.

V gene TRBV2 combines with J gene TRBJ2-7; D unclear. CDR3 length equals 13 residues. Germline CDR1 reads SNHLY; CDR2 reads FYNNEI. V lost 5 bases to trimming and J lost 4 bases, with 12 bases between them. CDR3 in amino acids: CASSTTGSYEQYF. The CDR3 nucleotides read TGTGCCAGCAGTACGACCGGGTCTTACGAGCAGTACTTC.

V gene TRBV19 combines with J gene TRBJ1-1, with 10 positions matching TRBD1. V lost 6 bases, J lost 3 bases, and 10 bases stayed unmatched. The germline V gene encodes CDR1 LNHDA and CDR2 SQIVND (reference sequence). CDR3 length: 16 residues. The CDR3, as DNA: TGTGCCAGTAGATCGACAGGGGGCGCATCCTACACTGAAGCTTTCTTT. Amino acid sequence: CASRSTGGASYTEAFF.

The genes are TRBV28 and TRBJ2-5; D possibly corresponds to TRBD2 (6 bases). Per germline, CDR1 MDHEN and CDR2 SYDVKM. This CDR3 region has 12 residues. Trimming shortened V by 7 bases and J by 3 bases, and 9 bases separated the two germline ends. This CDR3 is CASKSSEETQYF. Written as DNA, the CDR3 is TGTGCCAGCAAATCTAGCGAAGAGACCCAGTACTTC.

The sample holds one count of this clone. The chain employs TRBV18 and TRBJ2-5; D perhaps matches TRBD1 (7 bases). The germline V gene has CDR1 KGHSH and CDR2 LQKENI. Trimming pared 3 bases from V and 3 bases from J, leaving 14 bases between. This CDR3 is built from 15 residues. The CDR3 DNA is TGTGCCAGCTCACCCGGGGGACAGAATAAAGAGACCCAGTACTTC. It is translated as CASSPGGQNKETQYF.

This clone was seen just once. The chain carries TRBV6-1 and TRBJ1-1; perhaps TRBD1 as D (5 bases). The ends were cut back, 6 bases at V and 5 bases at J, with 13 bases in the middle. The CDR3 contains 13 residues. CDR1 and CDR2 (germline): MNHNS, SASEGT. The CDR3 bases are TGTGCCAGCAGAAGGGCCGGGGGGACTGAAGCTTTCTTT. Encoded protein: CASRRAGGTEAFF.

This chain uses TRBV5-6 with TRBJ2-7; 7 bases are a match to TRBD1. Germline V gives CDR1 SGHDT, CDR2 YYEEEE. The V segment lost 4 bases and the J segment 3 bases; nucleotides outside the gene matches: 7. The CDR3 extends over 14 amino acids. CDR3 DNA: TGTGCCAGCAGCCGACAGGGCGAAAACTACGAGCAGTACTTC. Its protein product is CASSRQGENYEQYF.

V and J are TRBV7-2 and TRBJ2-5; D gene ambiguous. The germline V gene has CDR1 SGHTA and CDR2 FQGNSA. V dropped 5 bases and J dropped 1 base, with 14 bases sitting between them. The CDR3 extends over 15 amino acids. The DNA for the CDR3 is TGTGCCAGCAGCCGCCTCCCCGGGTCCCAAGAGACCCAGTACTTC. It yields the protein CASSRLPGSQETQYF.

CDR3 in DNA: TGTGCCAGCAGATCTAGCGGGATTTTTAGGTACGAGCAGTACTTC. Translation: CASRSSGIFRYEQYF. The rearrangement joins TRBV28 to TRBJ2-7, with 9 bases that match TRBD2. The CDR3 totals 15 residues. V shed 6 bases, J shed 4 bases, and the junction held 10 bases outside the gene matches. CDR1 MDHEN and CDR2 SYDVKM come from the germline V gene.

The count of this clone is one. V gene TRBV5-1 combines with J gene TRBJ2-7; D unclear. This CDR3 is built from 13 residues. Germline V gene data show CDR1 as SGHRS and CDR2 as YFSETQ. V was shortened by 5 bases and J by 0 bases, with 9 bases between the two germline ends. The CDR3, as DNA: TGCGCCAGCAGGGCGGTGAGCTCCTACGAGCAGTACTTC. Translation: CASRAVSSYEQYF.

The chain has TRBV5-4 and TRBJ1-2; 10 nucleotides line up with TRBD1. The V and J ends lost 6 bases and 8 bases, in that order; junction bases with no gene match: 10. The CDR3 has 14 residues. Germline lookup yields CDR1 SGHNT and CDR2 YYREEE (reference sequence). The CDR3 DNA follows: TGTGCCAGCACCCCCGGGACAGGGGCATACGGCTACACCTTC. Protein: CASTPGTGAYGYTF.

CDR3 nucleotide sequence: TGTGCCAGCAACCCCTCGACAGTCCAAGAGACCCAGTACTTC. Translating gives CASNPSTVQETQYF. The chain has TRBV7-8 and TRBJ2-5, with D maybe TRBD1 (5 bases). The CDR3 loop spans 14 amino acids. Germline values: CDR1 SGHVS, CDR2 FQNEAQ. V lost 7 bases to trimming and J lost 1 base, with 13 bases between them.

This sequence joins TRBV7-9 and TRBJ1-6, with D unresolved. Trimming pared 8 bases from V and 9 bases from J, leaving 11 bases between. The germline V gene has CDR1 SEHNR and CDR2 FQNEAQ (reference sequence). This CDR3 has 12 amino acids. The CDR3 is CASRAGPSPLHF. For the CDR3, the DNA is TGTGCCAGCCGGGCAGGCCCTTCACCCCTCCACTTT.

This clone came up a few times. In DNA form, the CDR3 reads TGTGCCAGCAGCTCCGGGACTAGCGGGAGTCGCGAGCAGTACTTC. Amino acids: CASSSGTSGSREQYF. The rearrangement links TRBV7-2 to TRBJ2-7, with 14 bases aligning to TRBD2. The junction had 5 bases not matched to a gene; V was cut back by 4 bases and J by 6 bases. Looked up from germline, CDR1 is SGHTA and CDR2 is FQGNSA. CDR3 length: 15 amino acids.

This clone showed up just a few times. The J gene is TRBJ2-1, the V gene TRBV5-6; 9 bases line up with TRBD2. The CDR3 is 18 residues long. V was clipped by 1 base and J by 3 bases; unmatched bases: 11. CDR1 and CDR2 from the germline V gene are SGHDT and YYEEEE. Here the CDR3 DNA reads TGTGCCAGCAGCTTGATACCCTTAGCGGGAGCGGGCTACAATGAGCAGTTCTTC. Its translation is CASSLIPLAGAGYNEQFF.

The chain combines TRBV28 with TRBJ1-2; no clear D gene. Between the trimmed V and J ends, which lost 4 bases and 0 bases, there was a span of 6 bases. CDR3 length: 13 amino acids. In germline, CDR1 is MDHEN, CDR2 SYDVKM. DNA of the CDR3: TGTGCCAGCAGTTCGGGAGCTAACTATGGCTACACCTTC. Its protein product is CASSSGANYGYTF.

The CDR3 loop is CASSLVAGVKYEQFF. The CDR3 DNA sequence: TGCGCCAGCAGCTTGGTAGCGGGAGTTAAGTATGAGCAGTTCTTC. V is TRBV5-1 and J is TRBJ2-1, with 9 bases matching TRBD2. The V and J ends lost 0 bases and 8 bases, in that order; junction bases with no gene match: 6. The germline V gene has CDR1 SGHRS and CDR2 YFSETQ. CDR3 length: 15 amino acids.

This rearrangement joins TRBV28 to TRBJ2-7; D unresolved. The germline V gene encodes CDR1 MDHEN and CDR2 SYDVKM. CDR3 length: 12 amino acids. Trimming removed 5 bases from V and 7 bases from J, with 12 bases in between. The CDR3 DNA follows: TGTGCCAGCAGTCCTCCCGGTTTTGAGCAGTACTTC. It codes for CASSPPGFEQYF.

The chain employs TRBV2 and TRBJ1-1; the D is unclear. The CDR3 runs to 15 residues. Germline values: CDR1 SNHLY, CDR2 FYNNEI. With 6 bases removed from V and 0 bases from J, the gap between germline ends came to 14 bases. The CDR3 DNA reads as TGTGCCAGCAGAAGTCTGGGGAGAATGAACACTGAAGCTTTCTTT. Amino acid sequence: CASRSLGRMNTEAFF.

J is TRBJ2-5 and V is TRBV4-3; tentatively, D is TRBD1 (6 bases). CDR1 LGHNA and CDR2 YSLEER come from the germline V gene. V lost 1 base to trimming and J lost 5 bases, with 14 bases between them. The CDR3 has 15 amino acids. CDR3 residues: CASSQGDRGWETQYF. As DNA, the CDR3 is TGCGCCAGCAGCCAAGGAGATAGGGGGTGGGAGACCCAGTACTTC.